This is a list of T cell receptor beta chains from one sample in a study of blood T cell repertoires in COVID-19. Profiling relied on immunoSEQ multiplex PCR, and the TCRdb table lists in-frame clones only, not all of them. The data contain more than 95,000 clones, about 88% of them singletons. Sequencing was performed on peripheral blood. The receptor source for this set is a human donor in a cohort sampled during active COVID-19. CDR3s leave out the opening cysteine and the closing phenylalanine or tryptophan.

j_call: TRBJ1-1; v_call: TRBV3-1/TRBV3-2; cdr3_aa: ASATNRGVTEAF
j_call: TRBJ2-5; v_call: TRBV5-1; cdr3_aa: ASSPGGQETQY
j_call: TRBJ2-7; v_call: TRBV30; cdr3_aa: AWTRSGFGLVDEQY
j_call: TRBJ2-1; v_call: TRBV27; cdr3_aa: ASSSNVLRLAGGRYNEQF
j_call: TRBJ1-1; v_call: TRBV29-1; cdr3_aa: SGGPGWAMNTEAF
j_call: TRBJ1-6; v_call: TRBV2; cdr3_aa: ASRGQGSTPLH
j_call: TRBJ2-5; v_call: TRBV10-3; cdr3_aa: AISGSSPPEETQY
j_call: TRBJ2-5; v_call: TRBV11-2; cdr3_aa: ASSLTRGQETQY
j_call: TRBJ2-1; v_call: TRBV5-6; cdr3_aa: ASTLYNEQF
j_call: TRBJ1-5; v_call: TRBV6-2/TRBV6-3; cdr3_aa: ASSYREGSNQPQH
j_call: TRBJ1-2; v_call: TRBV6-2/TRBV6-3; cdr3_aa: ASSYAGYHGYT
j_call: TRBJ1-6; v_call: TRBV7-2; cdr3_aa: ASSLWRESPLH
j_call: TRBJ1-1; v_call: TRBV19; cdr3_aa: ASSSSASGNTEAF
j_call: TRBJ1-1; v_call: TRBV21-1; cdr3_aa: ASRTNRVTNTEAF
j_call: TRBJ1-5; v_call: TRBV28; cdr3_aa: ASSTRQGLDQPQH
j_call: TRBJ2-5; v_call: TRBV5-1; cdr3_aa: ASSLEWQETQY
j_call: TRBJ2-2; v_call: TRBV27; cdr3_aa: ASSLFAGATGELF
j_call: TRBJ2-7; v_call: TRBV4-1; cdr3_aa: ASSQEPGQGAREQY
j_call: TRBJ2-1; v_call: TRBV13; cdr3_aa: ASSSSYSYNEQF
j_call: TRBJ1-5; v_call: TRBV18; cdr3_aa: ASSPDTSQPQH
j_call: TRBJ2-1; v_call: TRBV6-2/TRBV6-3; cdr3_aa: ASSYLREGSYNEQF
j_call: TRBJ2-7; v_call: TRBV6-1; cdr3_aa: ASSEALPRSSYEQY
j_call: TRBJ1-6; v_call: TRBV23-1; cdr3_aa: ASSQSCLPGGFYNSPLH
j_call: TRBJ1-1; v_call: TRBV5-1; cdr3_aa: ASSPRGQGDTEAF
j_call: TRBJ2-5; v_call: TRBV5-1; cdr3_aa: ASSLRGVQETQY
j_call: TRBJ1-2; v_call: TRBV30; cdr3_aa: AYTESEGGGYT
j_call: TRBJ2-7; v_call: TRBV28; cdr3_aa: GSSPLYRSYEQY
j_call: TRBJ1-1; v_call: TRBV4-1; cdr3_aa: ASSRGTDYR
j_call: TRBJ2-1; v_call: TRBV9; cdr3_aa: ASSAETENEQF
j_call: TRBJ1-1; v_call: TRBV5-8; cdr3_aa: ASPYIGEVDEAF
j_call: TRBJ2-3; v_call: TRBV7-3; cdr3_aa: ASSKRGGDDTQY
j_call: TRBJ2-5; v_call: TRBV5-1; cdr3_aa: ASSLYPGVNSGETQY
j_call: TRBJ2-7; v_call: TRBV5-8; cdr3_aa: ASSPAPGRYEQY
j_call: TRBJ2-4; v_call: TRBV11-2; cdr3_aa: ASSLHLGKADIQY
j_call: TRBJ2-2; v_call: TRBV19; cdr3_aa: ASSMGGATGELF
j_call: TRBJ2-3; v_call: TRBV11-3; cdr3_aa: ASSLDSGKSPDTQY
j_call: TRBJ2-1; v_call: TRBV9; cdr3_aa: ASSTYPSGAYNEQF
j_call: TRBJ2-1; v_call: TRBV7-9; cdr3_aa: ASSSVGRGRNYNEQF
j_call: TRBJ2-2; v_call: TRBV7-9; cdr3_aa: ASSSRGGPGELF
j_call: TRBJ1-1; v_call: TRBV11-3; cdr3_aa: ASSWTVNTEAF
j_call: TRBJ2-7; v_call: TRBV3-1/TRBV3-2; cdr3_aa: ASSQEWSSYEQY
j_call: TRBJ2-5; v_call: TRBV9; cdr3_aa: ASSVDRVETQY
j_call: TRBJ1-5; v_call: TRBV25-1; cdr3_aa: ASREGGEEQPQH
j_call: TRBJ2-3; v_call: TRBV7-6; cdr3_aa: ASSLFSQGTDTQY
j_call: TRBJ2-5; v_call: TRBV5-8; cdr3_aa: ASSSWTGSEY
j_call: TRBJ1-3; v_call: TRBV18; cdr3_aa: ASSPPQGQYGNTIY
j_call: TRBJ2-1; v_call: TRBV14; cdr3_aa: ASSQGGHEQF
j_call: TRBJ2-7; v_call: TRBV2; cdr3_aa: ASSPTSGRGYEQY
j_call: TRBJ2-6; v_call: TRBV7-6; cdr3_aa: ASSQRQFSGANVLT
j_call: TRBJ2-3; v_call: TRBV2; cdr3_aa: ASMGADTQY
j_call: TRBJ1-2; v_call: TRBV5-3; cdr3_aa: ARSLNSHGYT
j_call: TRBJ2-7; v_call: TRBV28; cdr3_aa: ASSSQIRQGWFYEQY
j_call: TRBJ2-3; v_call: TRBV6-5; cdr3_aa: ASSYVETGGTDTQY
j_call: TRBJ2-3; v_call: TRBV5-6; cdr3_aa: ASSLERGTDTQY
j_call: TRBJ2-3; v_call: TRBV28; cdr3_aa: ASSSWAGTGGATDTQY
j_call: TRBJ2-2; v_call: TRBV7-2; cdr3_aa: ASSLPAGGRGRTGELF
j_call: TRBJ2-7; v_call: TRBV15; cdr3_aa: ATSRATGAITYEQY
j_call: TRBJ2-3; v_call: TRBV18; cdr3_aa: ASSPLPRLAGGRTDTQY
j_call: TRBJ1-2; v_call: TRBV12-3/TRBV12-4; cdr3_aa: ASSFGQGGGYT